Shown below are 9 T cell receptor beta chains from a single sample sequenced in a study of T cells in localized non-small cell lung cancer. Measured with immunoSEQ multiplex PCR; TCRdb has only the in-frame clones, and not every one. This sample has some 10,000 clones, with over 65% found just once. The specimen comprised peripheral blood, sampled before any cancer treatment. These receptors were obtained from a male donor aged 60 or older with stage I lung adenocarcinoma.

The chain joins TRBV5-1 to TRBJ2-2, with 9 bases aligning to TRBD1. The CDR3 totals 15 residues. Trimming took 2 bases from V and 6 from J; bases not matched to a gene: 5. Germline-derived CDR1 and CDR2 are SGHRS and YFSETQ. The CDR3, as DNA: TGCGCCAGCAGCTTAGGGACAGGGACCCCCGGGGAGCTGTTTTTT. Translation: CASSLGTGTPGELFF. Variable domain in full (rest from reference TRBV5-1 and TRBJ2-2): KAGVTQTPRYLIKTRGQQVTLSCSPISGHRSVSWYQQTPGQGLQFLFEYFSETQRNKGNFPGRFSGRQFSNSRSEMNVSTLELGDSALYLCASSLGTGTPGELFFGEGSRLTVL.

This clone has only a few counts. The gene calls are TRBV9 and TRBJ1-2, with D possibly matching TRBD1 (6 bases). The germline V gene encodes CDR1 SGDLS and CDR2 YYNGEE. V lost 2 bases and J 4 bases, leaving 9 bases between the germline ends. The CDR3 spans 13 residues. The CDR3 here is CASSVTGTYGYTF. The CDR3 DNA follows: TGTGCCAGCAGCGTCACAGGGACCTATGGCTACACCTTC.

The CDR3 nucleotides are TGCGCCAGCAGCCAAGAGGATAACAGGGCAAGCTCCTATAATTCACCCCTCCACTTT. Translated, it gives CASSQEDNRASSYNSPLHF. V usage is TRBV4-1 and J usage is TRBJ1-6, with D tentatively TRBD1 (6 bases). The CDR3 is 19 residues long. Trimming took off 0 bases at V and 0 bases at J, with 15 bases between the two ends. CDR1 and CDR2 (germline): MGHRA, YSYEKL.

The rearrangement joins TRBV29-1 to TRBJ1-1; D gene ambiguous. CDR1 is SQVTM, CDR2 ANQGSEA, per germline. V was trimmed by 4 bases and J by 1 base, leaving 7 bases between them. CDR3 length: 12 amino acids. The CDR3 here is CSVVMGNTEAFF. The CDR3 nucleotides read TGCAGCGTTGTTATGGGGAACACTGAAGCTTTCTTT.

The J gene is TRBJ2-2, the V gene TRBV11-2; 11 bases line up with TRBD1. Germline V gene data show CDR1 as SGHAT and CDR2 as FQNNGV. This CDR3 is built from 13 residues. V shed 4 bases and J 15 bases; nucleotides not matched to a gene: 7. The CDR3 reads CASSSIRDRGVFF. Here the CDR3 DNA reads TGTGCCAGCAGCTCCATCCGGGACAGGGGGGTGTTTTTT.

The chain's CDR3 is CATSRGNPGANEKLFF. DNA for the CDR3: TGTGCCACCAGCAGAGGAAACCCTGGGGCTAATGAAAAACTGTTTTTT. The chain couples TRBV15 to TRBJ1-4; no reliable D call. The germline V gene encodes CDR1 LNHNV and CDR2 YYDKDF (reference sequence). This CDR3 contains 16 residues. V lost 1 base, J lost 3 bases, and 12 bases lay in between.

The genes are TRBV7-9 and TRBJ2-7, with D perhaps TRBD2 (7 bases). The CDR3 extends over 15 amino acids. Germline CDR1 SEHNR, CDR2 FQNEAQ (reference sequence). V gave up 5 bases and J gave up 4 bases, with 18 bases separating them. CDR3 nucleotides: TGTGCCAGCAGCCAATCGGGGGGCCCCCCATACGAGCAGTACTTC. The encoded protein is CASSQSGGPPYEQYF.

The V and J genes are TRBV7-8 and TRBJ2-3, with TRBD2 matching over 9 bases. In germline, CDR1 is SGHVS, CDR2 FQNEAQ. The J segment lost 4 bases and the V segment lost 10 bases, leaving 6 bases of the junction unmatched. The CDR3 sequence is 13 residues long. The CDR3 bases are TGTGCCACCAATAGCGGGGGCGCAGATACGCAGTATTTT. This gives the protein CATNSGGADTQYF.

This clone has a handful of counts. V usage is TRBV7-9 and J usage is TRBJ1-1; 7 nucleotides line up with TRBD1. This CDR3 has 15 amino acids. V dropped 5 bases and J dropped 1; count of bases not matched to a gene: 7. Germline V gene lookup returns CDR1 SEHNR and CDR2 FQNEAQ (reference sequence). The DNA for the CDR3 is TGTGCCAGCAGCGGGCCCGGGACAGAGAACACTGAAGCTTTCTTT. Protein product: CASSGPGTENTEAFF.